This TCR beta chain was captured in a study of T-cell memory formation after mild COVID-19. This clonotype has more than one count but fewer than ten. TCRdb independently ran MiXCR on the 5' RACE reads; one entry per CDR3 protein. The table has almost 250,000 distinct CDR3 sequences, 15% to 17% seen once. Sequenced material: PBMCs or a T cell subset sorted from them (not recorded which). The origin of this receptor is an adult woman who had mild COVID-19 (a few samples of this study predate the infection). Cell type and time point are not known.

The CDR3 loop is CATSSGLNEKLFF. Written as DNA, the CDR3 is TGTGCCACCAGCTCAGGGCTTAATGAAAAACTGTTTTTT. V is TRBV15 and J is TRBJ1-4; TRBD1 is a possible D gene (5 bases). The CDR3 runs to 13 residues. Trimming pared 5 bases from V and 4 bases from J, leaving 8 bases between. Per the germline V gene, CDR1 is LNHNV and CDR2 is YYDKDF (reference sequence).